This TCR beta chain was profiled in a study of response to subunit inactivated influenza vaccine. This clonotype has only a few counts. No antigen is known for it. One entry per CDR3 protein, called by TCRdb with MiXCR from the RT-PCR reads. The profile covers around 530,000 distinct CDR3 sequences, with more than 15% appearing a single time and roughly 3.1% taken by the ten largest. The CDR3 spans 17 residues. Germline lookup yields CDR1 MNHNS and CDR2 SASEGT. V trimming: 7 bases; J trimming: 0 bases; junction bases outside the gene matches: 9. Findings and caveats of the study: The authors suggested that few new T cells are recruited per seasonal influenza vaccination.

The chain recombines TRBV6-1 with TRBJ2-6, with 7 bases aligning to TRBD2. The origin of this receptor is a man between 50 and 75 years old who received an inactivated influenza vaccine. The sequenced sample was CD4+ T cells sorted from PBMCs, obtained roughly 24 months after vaccination. The CDR3 is CASNSAGEYSGANVLTF. The CDR3 nucleotides read TGTGCCAGCAACTCCGCGGGAGAATACTCTGGGGCCAACGTCCTGACTTTC.